This T cell receptor beta chain was retrieved from a study of Ad26.COV2.S vaccination and SARS-CoV-2 variants (dated by TCRdb to about 2021). At the level of the whole study: Donors in the vaccine arm were drawn from COV1001, a phase I-IIa trial of Ad26.COV2.S in healthy adults that was multicentre, randomized, double-blind and placebo-controlled. Ad26.COV2.S was given intramuscularly at 5x10^10 or 1x10^11 viral particles, as a single shot or as two shots 56 days apart. TCRbeta repertoire sequencing was used to assess the specificity and breadth of SARS-CoV-2-reactive T cell receptors after Ad26.COV2.S vaccination. The TCR-sequenced set comprised about 32 samples: around 20 Ad26.COV2.S vaccine recipients, 5 placebo recipients and 8 SARS-CoV-2 convalescent individuals. Participants in the trial were split at random into five groups of five each, receiving low-dose or high-dose Ad26.COV2.S once or twice, or else placebo on both occasions. Investigators remained blinded to trial group allocation during experiments and outcome assessment.

Broad study findings and their caveats: Substantial breadth of spike-specific CD8+ and CD4+ T cell responses was reported after vaccination. Non-spike TCR breadth was comparable between vaccine and placebo recipients, consistent with the vaccine containing only spike. The study was not powered for comparison of responses between vaccine doses or regimens. Spike-specific TCR breadth was higher in Ad26.COV2.S recipients than in placebo recipients (P = 0.0014). According to the authors, total T cell responses may have been underestimated by the TCR breadth and depth analyses.

The sample's treatment or condition, from its label and the paper: approximately 18 received Ad26.COV2.S at low or high dose, single or two shots; about five received placebo; per-sample allocation not given. For vaccine and placebo recipients, repertoires were sequenced using samples collected on day 63 after the first injection. Cohort 1b enrolled about two dozen adults aged 18-55 years at a single site in Boston, USA, between 29 July and 7 August 2020. Ad26.COV2.S consisted of a replication-incompetent adenovirus type 26 vector by which a prefusion-stabilized SARS-CoV-2 spike protein from the original Wuhan strain was expressed. The immunoSEQ Assay was the method used to sequence TCRbeta CDR3 regions. After extraction, genomic DNA underwent amplification by bias-controlled multiplex PCR, followed by high-throughput sequencing. Per the authors' processing: Collapsing and filtering of sequences were performed to quantify the absolute abundance of each unique TCRbeta CDR3 region. T cell fraction was estimated by normalizing TCRbeta template counts to usable DNA, which was measured by amplifying reference genes present in all nucleated cells. Repertoire TCRs were annotated as SARS-CoV-2-specific by exact matching of V gene, CDR3 amino acid sequence and J gene to a known reactive TCR set. The reference SARS-CoV-2 TCR set was derived from MIRA and filtered for enrichment in COVID-19-positive ImmuneCODE repertoires, a step that removed public or cross-reactive TCRs. Based on the MIRA antigens, annotated TCRs were further analysed at the level of specific ORF or position within ORF. Breadth was defined as the number of annotated unique rearrangements divided by the total number of unique productive rearrangements, and depth was defined as the summed frequency of the annotated unique rearrangements. Two-sided Wilcoxon rank-sum tests were applied when comparing TCR breadth between groups. TCRdb holds this immuneACCESS table with in-frame rearrangements only. Some clones are missing; in checked studies, unresolved V genes explain under half, and the rest has no known cause. That table furnishes V, J and clone size, whereas the DNA furnished D and trimming. The sample table lists about 320,000 clones, roughly 84% of them with a count of one. 1.9% of the sample comes from the top ten.

As to this clone: Its binding antigen is unknown. Nothing much larger sits one base from this clone, and base qualities are not available.

Sequencing used peripheral blood, obtained in a trial of Ad26.COV2.S vaccine versus placebo. This receptor was identified in a person aged 18-60 years who received the Ad26.COV2.S COVID-19 vaccine or a placebo.

The DNA sequence is as follows: TGCGCCAGCAGCTTGGGAGGGACAGGGGATCAGCCCCAGCATTTT. Translated, it gives CASSLGGTGDQPQHF. Recombination joined TRBV5-1 with TRBJ1-5, and TRBD1 aligns with 10 junction nucleotides. Taken from the germline V gene, the CDR1 and CDR2 loops are SGHRS and YFSETQ. V has 0 bases trimmed and J has 5 bases trimmed; junction bases matching no gene number 2. Its CDR3 holds 15 amino acids, cysteine through phenylalanine. Here the CDR3 DNA is all that survives: 45 bases in frame from base 1. The variable domain in full, with residues beyond the CDR3 obtained from the reference TRBV5-1 and TRBJ1-5 genes, is KAGVTQTPRYLIKTRGQQVTLSCSPISGHRSVSWYQQTPGQGLQFLFEYFSETQRNKGNFPGRFSGRQFSNSRSEMNVSTLELGDSALYLCASSLGGTGDQPQHFGDGTRLSIL.